This TCR beta chain was captured by sequencing in a study of T cell clonality in common variable immunodeficiency. Overall study results and limits: Reportedly, TCR beta sequences from common variable immunodeficiency showed fewer deletions and N-nucleotide insertions.

The CDR3 loop spans 13 amino acids. Germline CDR1 and CDR2: SGHTA and FQGNSA. The ends lost 2 bases at V and 5 bases at J; junction bases unmatched: 1. Profiling relied on immunoSEQ multiplex PCR, and the TCRdb table lists in-frame clones only, not all of them. This repertoire holds roughly 42,000 clones, and none appear only once. CVID meant reduced serum IgG, IgA and/or IgM plus specific antibody deficiency. No CVID subject was ill or on immunomodulatory drugs when sampled. In this sample, this clone turned up many times. Its antigen is as yet unknown. Sequencing ends 3 residues short of the CDR3 end; the germline J gene provides the rest. Other nucleotide sequences from this sample produce the same CDR3.

The sequenced material came from peripheral blood mononuclear cells. J is TRBJ1-2 and V is TRBV7-2; the match to TRBD1 covers 8 bases. This TCR came from a human donor with common variable immunodeficiency. CDR3 bases read: TGTGCCAGCAGCTTACAGGGGGCGTATGGC. As protein: CASSLQGAYG. Given in full, the CDR3 is CASSLQGAYGYTF.